This T cell receptor (beta chain) was obtained from a study of blood T cell repertoires in COVID-19. The overall study: Samples taken during acute and convalescent COVID-19 were collected in the United States, Italy and Spain. Nucleic acid was either cDNA or gDNA, and it came from T cells, B-cell-depleted T cells, or PBMCs.

V lost 4 bases and J lost 2, with 9 bases in between. This CDR3 comprises 13 residues. Profiled with immunoSEQ multiplex PCR; TCRdb holds only in-frame clones, not every one. The sample lists some 42,000 clones; roughly 80% were seen once. This sequence originates from a woman aged 70 to 79 with acute or convalescent COVID-19. The chain employs TRBV12-3 or TRBV12-4 and TRBJ2-7, with a weak D call TRBD1 (6 bases). Sequencing was carried out using peripheral blood. CDR3 nucleotides: TGTGCCAGCAGTTCGTCAGGGGCCTACGAGCAGTACTTC. Protein product: CASSSSGAYEQYF.